This T cell receptor (beta chain) was identified during a study of cytomegalovirus exposure and HLA in healthy donors. The PCR was carried out with 60 Vbeta primers and 13 Jbeta primers. Generated by immunoSEQ multiplex PCR, the TCRdb table keeps only in-frame clones and is missing some. Here the sample spans around 55,000 clones, 65% to 85% being singletons. The V and J ends lost 3 bases and 0 bases, in that order; junction bases with no gene match: 5. This CDR3 has 16 amino acids. The germline V gene has CDR1 SEHNR and CDR2 FQNEAQ (reference sequence). The sequence was collected from a female donor in good health and CMV-seronegative. This chain uses TRBV7-9 with TRBJ2-1; 7 bases match TRBD1. The specimen was PBMCs. This chain's CDR3 is CASSLSTGVSYNEQFF. Written as DNA, the CDR3 is TGTGCCAGCAGCTTGTCTACAGGGGTCTCCTACAATGAGCAGTTCTTC.